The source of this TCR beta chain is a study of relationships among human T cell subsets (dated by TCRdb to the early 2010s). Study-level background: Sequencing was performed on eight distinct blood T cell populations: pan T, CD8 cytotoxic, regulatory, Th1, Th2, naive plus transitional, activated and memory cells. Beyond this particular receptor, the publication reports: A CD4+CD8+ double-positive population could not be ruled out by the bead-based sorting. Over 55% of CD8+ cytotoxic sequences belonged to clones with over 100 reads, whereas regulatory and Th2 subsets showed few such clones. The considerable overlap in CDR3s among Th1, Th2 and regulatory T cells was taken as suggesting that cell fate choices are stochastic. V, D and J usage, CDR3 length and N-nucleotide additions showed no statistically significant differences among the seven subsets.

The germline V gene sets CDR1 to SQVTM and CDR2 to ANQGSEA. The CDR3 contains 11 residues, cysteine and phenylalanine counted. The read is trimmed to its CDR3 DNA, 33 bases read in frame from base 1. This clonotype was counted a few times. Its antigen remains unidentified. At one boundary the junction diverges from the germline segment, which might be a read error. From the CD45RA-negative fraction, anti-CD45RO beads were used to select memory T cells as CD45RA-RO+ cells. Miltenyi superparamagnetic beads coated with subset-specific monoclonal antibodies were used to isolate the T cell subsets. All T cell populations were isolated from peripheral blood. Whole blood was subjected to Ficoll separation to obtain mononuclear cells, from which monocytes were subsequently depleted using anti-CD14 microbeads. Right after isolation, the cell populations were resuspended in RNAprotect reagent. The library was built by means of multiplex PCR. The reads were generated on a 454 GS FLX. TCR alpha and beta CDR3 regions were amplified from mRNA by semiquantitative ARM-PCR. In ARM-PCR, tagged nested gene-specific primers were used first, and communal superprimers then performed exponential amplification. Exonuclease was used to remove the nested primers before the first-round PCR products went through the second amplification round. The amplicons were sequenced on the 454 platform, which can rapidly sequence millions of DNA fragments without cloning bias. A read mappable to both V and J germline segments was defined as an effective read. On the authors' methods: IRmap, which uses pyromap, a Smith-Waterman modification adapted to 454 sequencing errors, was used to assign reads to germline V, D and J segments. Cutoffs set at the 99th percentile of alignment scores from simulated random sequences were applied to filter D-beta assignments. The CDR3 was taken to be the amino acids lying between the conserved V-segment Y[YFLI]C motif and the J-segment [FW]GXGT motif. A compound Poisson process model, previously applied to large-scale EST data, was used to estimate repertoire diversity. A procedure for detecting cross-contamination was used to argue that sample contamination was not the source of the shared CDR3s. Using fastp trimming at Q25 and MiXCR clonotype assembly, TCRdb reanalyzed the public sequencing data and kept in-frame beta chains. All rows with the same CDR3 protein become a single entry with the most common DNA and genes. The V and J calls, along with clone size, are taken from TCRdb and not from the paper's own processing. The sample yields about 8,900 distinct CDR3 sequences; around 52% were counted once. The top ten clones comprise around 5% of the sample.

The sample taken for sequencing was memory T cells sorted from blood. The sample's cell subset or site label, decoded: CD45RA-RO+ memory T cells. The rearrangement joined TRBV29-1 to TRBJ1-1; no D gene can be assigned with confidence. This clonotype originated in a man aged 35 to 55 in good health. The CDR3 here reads CSVEIGPEAFF. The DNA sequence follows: TGCAGCGTTGAGATCGGTCCTGAAGCTTTCTTC.